This T cell receptor (beta chain) was documented in a study of T cell repertoires in cytomegalovirus infection (dated by TCRdb to between 2019 and 2020). Some background on the complete study: Donor HLA type was relevant to the analysis, because carriage of CMV infection together with the matching HLA type was indicated by public TCR beta signatures.

This clonotype was recorded many times. Its antigen remains unidentified. Per-nucleotide qualities are absent, and no much larger clonotype sits a single base away. On the study overall, not on this receptor specifically: In the ex vivo response, HLA-C-restricted CMV-specific TCR beta clonotypes were dominant, and in two of eight donors the single most frequent clonotype came from this HLA-C-restricted group. In both this cohort and an independent roughly 350-donor cohort, the cumulative frequency of public TCR beta family members distinguished carriers of CMV infection plus the relevant HLA type.

V lost 1 base and J lost 4 bases, and the count of bases not matched to a germline gene is 6. CDR1 and CDR2 are read off the germline V gene as SGHTA and FQGNSA. The CDR3 has 15 amino acids, counting the end cysteine and phenylalanine. The retained sequence is limited to the CDR3, 45 bases, with the frame set at the first base. This sample was sequenced with an Illumina HiSeq 1500. In TCRdb, the public reads were trimmed at Q25 with fastp and aligned with MiXCR, with productive beta chains retained. Rows merge per CDR3 protein into single entries with the most common DNA and genes. Recorded for this sample are fewer than 200,000 distinct CDR3 sequences; around 14% of them occurred a single time. Over 20% of the sample rests with the top ten.

Sequenced material: PBMCs. This chain joins TRBV7-2 to TRBJ2-7; TRBD2 fits 8 bases in the junction. This TCR was sampled from a human donor in good health (CMV status not recorded). Some clones in this sample may be carry-over from other donors' samples. CDR3 protein: CASSLDGREGYEQYF. At the DNA level, the sequence is TGTGCCAGCAGCTTAGACGGACGGGAGGGGTACGAGCAGTACTTC.